This passage covers 15 T cell receptor beta chains from one sample sequenced in a study of cytomegalovirus exposure and HLA in healthy donors. The PCR employed 60 Vbeta primers together with 13 Jbeta primers. Some clones are missing from TCRdb's copy, which holds only in-frame ones; the method was immunoSEQ multiplex PCR. This sample has nearly 200,000 clones, with more than 60% found just once. The source material was PBMCs. These receptors were obtained from a woman aged 25 to 39 in good health and CMV-seropositive.

The rearrangement uses TRBV10-3 and TRBJ2-1; D unresolved. CDR1 and CDR2 (germline): ENHRY, SYGVKD. Trimming stripped 9 bases from V and 0 bases from J, with 12 bases between. There are 14 residues in the CDR3. As DNA, the CDR3 is TGTGCCATTCAAGCGTCCACCTCCTACAATGAGCAGTTCTTC. It specifies CAIQASTSYNEQFF.

V and J are TRBV7-9 and TRBJ1-1; perhaps TRBD1 as D (6 bases). The CDR3 has 15 amino acids. Germline V CDR1 and CDR2: SEHNR, FQNEAQ (reference sequence). The germline V and J ends were trimmed by 5 bases and 2 bases, with 15 bases remaining between them. The CDR3 is CASSIPSQGNTEAFF. The CDR3 nucleotides are TGTGCCAGCAGCATCCCGTCACAGGGTAACACTGAAGCTTTCTTT.

The J gene is TRBJ2-3, the V gene TRBV7-3; the D is unclear. CDR1 and CDR2 from the germline V gene are SGHTA and FQGTGA. CDR3 length equals 15 residues. The germline V and J ends were trimmed by 2 bases and 0 bases, with 9 bases remaining between them. The CDR3 here is CASSLQGASTDTQYF. The CDR3, as DNA: TGTGCCAGCAGCTTACAAGGAGCTAGCACAGATACGCAGTATTTT.

This clone was seen only a few times. This chain joins TRBV7-3 and TRBJ1-1, with D possibly TRBD1 on 6 matching bases. The CDR3 runs 13 residues. Trimming stripped 6 bases from V and 1 base from J, with 9 bases between. Per the germline V gene, CDR1 is SGHTA and CDR2 is FQGTGA. The chain's CDR3 is CASSSRGNTEAFF. The CDR3 DNA follows: TGTGCCAGCAGTTCCAGGGGGAACACTGAAGCTTTCTTT.

This chain uses TRBV19 with TRBJ1-5; possible D gene TRBD1, 6 bases. Per germline, CDR1 LNHDA and CDR2 SQIVND (reference sequence). The CDR3 sequence is 15 residues long. V lost 10 bases and J 1 base, leaving 17 bases between the germline ends. The DNA of the CDR3 is TGTGCCACAAATGGACAGCGACTGAGCAATCAGCCCCAGCATTTT. It specifies CATNGQRLSNQPQHF. Looking up the rest from reference TRBV19 and TRBJ1-5 gives the full variable domain: DGGITQSPKYLFRKEGQNVTLSCEQNLNHDAMYWYRQDPGQGLRLIYYSQIVNDFQKGDIAEGYSVSREKKESFPLTVTSAQKNPTAFYLCATNGQRLSNQPQHFGDGTRLSIL.

The genes are TRBV7-2 and TRBJ2-1; D is ambiguous. V lost 0 bases to trimming and J lost 10 bases, with 7 bases between them. There are 12 residues in the CDR3. The germline gives CDR1 SGHTA, CDR2 FQGNSA. The CDR3 region has the DNA TGTGCCAGCAGCTTAGCGTCTAGGGAGCAGTTCTTC. It encodes CASSLASREQFF.

This clone was counted a single time. The chain recombines TRBV7-2 with TRBJ1-1, with a tentative D call TRBD1 (5 bases). The CDR3 loop spans 11 amino acids. Germline V gene sequence: CDR1 SGHTA, CDR2 FQGNSA. V was shortened by 4 bases and J by 10 bases, with 10 bases between the two germline ends. CDR3 coding DNA: TGTGCCAGCAGCTCCGGGGGGGGAGCTTTCTTT. This sequence encodes CASSSGGGAFF.

The V gene is TRBV19, the J gene TRBJ1-2, with no clear D. Between the trimmed V and J ends, which lost 5 bases and 0 bases, there was a span of 13 bases. CDR3 length: 15 residues. Per germline, CDR1 LNHDA and CDR2 SQIVND (reference sequence). DNA of the CDR3: TGTGCCAGTAGTTCGCGGGAAGGCACTAACTATGGCTACACCTTC. It is translated as CASSSREGTNYGYTF.

The J gene is TRBJ2-1, the V gene TRBV5-4; 7 bases fit TRBD1. Losses at the gene ends were 4 bases for V and 12 bases for J; bases not matched to a gene: 10. CDR1 is SGHNT, CDR2 YYREEE, per germline (reference sequence). The CDR3 has 13 amino acids. CDR3 loop: CASSRDSPKGQFF. The CDR3 DNA sequence: TGTGCCAGCAGCCGGGACAGCCCAAAGGGGCAGTTCTTC.

This sequence joins TRBV19 and TRBJ2-3; D call uncertain. This CDR3 contains 12 residues. V lost 9 bases and J lost 6, with 13 bases in between. The V gene's germline CDR1 is LNHDA and CDR2 SQIVND (reference sequence). CDR3 in amino acids: CARKPTPDTQYF. As DNA, the CDR3 is TGTGCCAGAAAGCCAACCCCCGATACGCAGTATTTT.

The rearrangement joins TRBV6-6 to TRBJ2-1; 9 nucleotides line up with TRBD2. The CDR3 has 13 amino acids. V gave up 8 bases and J gave up 2 bases; unmatched junction bases: 1. Germline V gives CDR1 MNHNY, CDR2 SVGAGI (reference sequence). CDR3 nucleotide sequence: TGTGCCAGCGGACTAGCGACCTACAATGAGCAGTTCTTC. It is translated as CASGLATYNEQFF.

V is TRBV7-2 and J is TRBJ2-5; TRBD2 aligns across 10 bases. The V gene's germline CDR1 is SGHTA and CDR2 FQGNSA. This CDR3 has 15 amino acids. V shed 3 bases and J 4 bases; nucleotides not matched to a gene: 5. CDR3 in amino acids: CASSFLAGDLETQYF. CDR3 nucleotide sequence: TGTGCCAGCAGCTTTCTAGCGGGAGATTTAGAGACCCAGTACTTC.

V is TRBV19 and J is TRBJ1-5, with TRBD1 as a possible D gene (5 bases). This CDR3 is 17 amino acids long. Germline V CDR1 and CDR2: LNHDA, SQIVND (reference sequence). V gave up 7 bases and J gave up 2 bases, with 21 bases separating them. The CDR3 region has the DNA TGTGCCAGTACGGAGGGCTCGAGGGGTCGAGGCAATCAGCCCCAGCATTTT. It codes for CASTEGSRGRGNQPQHF.

This chain joins TRBV5-6 and TRBJ1-2, with a weak D call TRBD1 (5 bases). CDR3 length equals 13 residues. Germline V gene sequence: CDR1 SGHDT, CDR2 YYEEEE. Trimming left V 3 bases short and J 4 bases short, with 10 bases between. The CDR3, as DNA: TGTGCCAGCAGCTGGGGGGGAATCTATGGCTACACCTTC. It is translated as CASSWGGIYGYTF.

This chain connects TRBV5-4 to TRBJ2-2; 7 bases are a match to TRBD1. CDR1 is SGHNT, CDR2 YYREEE, per germline (reference sequence). Trimming took 2 bases from V and 3 from J; bases not matched to a gene: 4. The CDR3 loop spans 15 amino acids. Here the CDR3 reads CASSFDRVDTGELFF. The CDR3 region has the DNA TGTGCCAGCAGCTTCGACAGGGTTGACACCGGGGAGCTGTTTTTT. Full variable domain (missing parts from reference TRBV5-4 and TRBJ2-2): ETGVTQSPTHLIKTRGQQVTLRCSSQSGHNTVSWYQQALGQGPQFIFQYYREEENGRGNFPPRFSGLQFPNYSSELNVNALELDDSALYLCASSFDRVDTGELFFGEGSRLTVL.